This T cell receptor (beta chain) came from a study of blood T cells in healthy people across ages. Concerning this clonotype: The target antigen is unknown.

No fewer than 6 million PBMCs went into each sample. Looked up from germline, CDR1 is LGHNA and CDR2 is YNFKEQ. The CDR3 extends over 15 amino acids. Germline trimming cut 0 bases from V and 10 bases from J; bases unmatched to any gene: 9. For the second PCR, which ran for 7 to 11 cycles, a sample-barcoded 5' primer and a J-beta primer mix were used. MiXCR, run by TCRdb on the 5' RACE reads, gives a single entry per CDR3 protein. The data contain hundreds of thousands of distinct CDR3 sequences, 58% of them singletons. Study findings and constraints: For the donors, CMV status was unknown and possibly confounded expanded clonotype changes.

This chain links TRBV4-2 with TRBJ2-1; 7 nucleotides agree with TRBD2. The receptor was isolated from a man aged 25 to 40 in good health. Sequenced: blood. The CDR3 DNA reads TGTGCCAGCAGCCAAGAGCGGGGGATAATGGGGGAGCAGTTCTTC. It codes for CASSQERGIMGEQFF.